These T cell receptor beta chains were read from a single sample in a study of T-cell reconstitution after alpha-beta-depleted transplantation in children. TCRdb reprocessed the PCR reads via MiXCR and lists one record per CDR3 protein. The data show about 610,000 distinct CDR3 sequences, about a quarter seen once. Here the sequenced sample was PBMCs, taken before TCRalphabeta/CD19-depleted stem cell transplant. The receptor source for this set is a boy less than two years old with Wiskott-Aldrich syndrome, due to receive a stem cell transplant. CDR3s leave out the opening cysteine and the closing phenylalanine or tryptophan. The order of the fields is J gene, V gene, CDR3 length, CDR3 protein.

J gene: TRBJ2-2; V gene: TRBV7-2; CDR3 length: 13; CDR3 protein: ASSPLAATNGELF
J gene: TRBJ2-1; V gene: TRBV5-1; CDR3 length: 13; CDR3 protein: ASSLGAGASNEQF
J gene: TRBJ2-2; V gene: TRBV9; CDR3 length: 14; CDR3 protein: ASSTLGPQNTGELF
J gene: TRBJ1-5; V gene: TRBV4-1; CDR3 length: 11; CDR3 protein: ASSQGGYQPQH
J gene: TRBJ2-5; V gene: TRBV28; CDR3 length: 13; CDR3 protein: ASSLLSAGEETQY
J gene: TRBJ2-1; V gene: TRBV5-4; CDR3 length: 15; CDR3 protein: ASSLIGLRDRYNEQF
J gene: TRBJ2-3; V gene: TRBV9; CDR3 length: 14; CDR3 protein: ASSVGSSGSTDTQY
J gene: TRBJ2-1; V gene: TRBV28; CDR3 length: 15; CDR3 protein: ASSLGTTSGSRDEQF
J gene: TRBJ2-7; V gene: TRBV27; CDR3 length: 13; CDR3 protein: ASSSRMTVSYEQY
J gene: TRBJ2-3; V gene: TRBV20-1; CDR3 length: 11; CDR3 protein: SARAGFTDTQY
J gene: TRBJ2-1; V gene: TRBV30; CDR3 length: 12; CDR3 protein: AWLQARPLEEQF
J gene: TRBJ2-1; V gene: TRBV18; CDR3 length: 12; CDR3 protein: ASSQREGNNEQF
J gene: TRBJ2-3; V gene: TRBV20-1; CDR3 length: 12; CDR3 protein: SVGAVLVPDTQY
J gene: TRBJ1-1; V gene: TRBV4-2; CDR3 length: 13; CDR3 protein: ASSLQTEGNTEAF
J gene: TRBJ2-1; V gene: TRBV28; CDR3 length: 12; CDR3 protein: ASQGLAGMNEQF
J gene: TRBJ1-5; V gene: TRBV10-3; CDR3 length: 11; CDR3 protein: AISEGPRQPQH
J gene: TRBJ2-3; V gene: TRBV7-2; CDR3 length: 13; CDR3 protein: ASSPPLAGGPTQY
J gene: TRBJ2-5; V gene: TRBV2; CDR3 length: 10; CDR3 protein: ASLDRGETQY
J gene: TRBJ2-7; V gene: TRBV2; CDR3 length: 11; CDR3 protein: ASSGGLSYEQY
J gene: TRBJ2-3; V gene: TRBV7-3; CDR3 length: 13; CDR3 protein: ASSLGYGGTDTQY
J gene: TRBJ2-5; V gene: TRBV11-2; CDR3 length: 13; CDR3 protein: ASSTRGQPQETQY
J gene: TRBJ1-5; V gene: TRBV30; CDR3 length: 11; CDR3 protein: AWTQGGGQPQH
J gene: TRBJ2-1; V gene: TRBV24-1; CDR3 length: 13; CDR3 protein: ATSDPGTGGNEQF
J gene: TRBJ2-4; V gene: TRBV5-1; CDR3 length: 12; CDR3 protein: ASSPWDTIGIQY
J gene: TRBJ2-7; V gene: TRBV20-1; CDR3 length: 12; CDR3 protein: SARDRAGGYEQY
J gene: TRBJ2-5; V gene: TRBV7-9; CDR3 length: 12; CDR3 protein: ASSLLGGGETQY
J gene: TRBJ1-2; V gene: TRBV29-1; CDR3 length: 8; CDR3 protein: SVDEYGYT
J gene: TRBJ2-6; V gene: TRBV12-3/TRBV12-4; CDR3 length: 12; CDR3 protein: ASSRVSGANVLT
J gene: TRBJ1-3; V gene: TRBV4-2; CDR3 length: 13; CDR3 protein: ASSPGPTSGNTIY
J gene: TRBJ2-7; V gene: TRBV5-1; CDR3 length: 12; CDR3 protein: ASSLPGYTYEQY
J gene: TRBJ2-1; V gene: TRBV18; CDR3 length: 14; CDR3 protein: ASSPGTSDPFSEQF
J gene: TRBJ2-7; V gene: TRBV20-1; CDR3 length: 13; CDR3 protein: SARGFGGFSYEQY
J gene: TRBJ2-5; V gene: TRBV12-3/TRBV12-4; CDR3 length: 11; CDR3 protein: ASSFEIQETQY
J gene: TRBJ2-7; V gene: TRBV5-1; CDR3 length: 16; CDR3 protein: ASSPSRDRGYSSYEQY